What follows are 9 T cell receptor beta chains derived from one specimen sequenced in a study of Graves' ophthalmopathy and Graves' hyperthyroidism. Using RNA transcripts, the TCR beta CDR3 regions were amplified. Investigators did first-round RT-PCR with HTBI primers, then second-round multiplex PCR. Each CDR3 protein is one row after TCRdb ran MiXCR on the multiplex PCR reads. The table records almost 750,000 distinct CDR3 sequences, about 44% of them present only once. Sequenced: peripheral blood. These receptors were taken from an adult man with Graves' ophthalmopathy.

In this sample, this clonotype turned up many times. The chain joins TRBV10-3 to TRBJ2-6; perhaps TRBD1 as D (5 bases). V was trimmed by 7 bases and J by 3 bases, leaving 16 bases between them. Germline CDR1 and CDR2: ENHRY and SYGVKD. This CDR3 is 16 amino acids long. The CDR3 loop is CAITGPSLSGANVLTF. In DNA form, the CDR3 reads TGTGCCATCACAGGGCCCTCACTAAGTGGGGCCAACGTCCTGACTTTC.

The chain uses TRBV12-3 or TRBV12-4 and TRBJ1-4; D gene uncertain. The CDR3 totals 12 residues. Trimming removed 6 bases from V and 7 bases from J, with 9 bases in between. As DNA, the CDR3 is TGTGCCAGCAGGTTAAAAAGTGAAAAACTGTTTTTT. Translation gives CASRLKSEKLFF.

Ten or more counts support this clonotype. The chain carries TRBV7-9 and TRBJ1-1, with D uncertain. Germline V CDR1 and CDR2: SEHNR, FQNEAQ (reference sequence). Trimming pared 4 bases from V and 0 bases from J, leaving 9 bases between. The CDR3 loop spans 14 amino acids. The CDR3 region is CASSYSRVNTEAFF. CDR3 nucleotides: TGTGCCAGCAGCTACAGTAGAGTGAACACTGAAGCTTTCTTT.

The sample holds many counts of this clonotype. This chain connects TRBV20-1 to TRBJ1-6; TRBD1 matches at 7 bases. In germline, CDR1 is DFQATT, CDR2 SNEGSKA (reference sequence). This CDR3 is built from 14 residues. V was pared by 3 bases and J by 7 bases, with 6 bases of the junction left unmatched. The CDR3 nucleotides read TGCAGTGCTAGTCAGACAGGGATGAATTCACCCCTCCACTTT. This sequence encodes CSASQTGMNSPLHF.

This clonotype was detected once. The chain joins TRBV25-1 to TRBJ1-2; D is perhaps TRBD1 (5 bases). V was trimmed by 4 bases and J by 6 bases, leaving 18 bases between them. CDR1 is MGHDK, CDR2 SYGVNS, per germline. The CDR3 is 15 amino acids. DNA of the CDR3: TGTGCCAGCAGTGCAAACGCTCCGGGGGGGGATGGCTACACCTTC. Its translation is CASSANAPGGDGYTF.

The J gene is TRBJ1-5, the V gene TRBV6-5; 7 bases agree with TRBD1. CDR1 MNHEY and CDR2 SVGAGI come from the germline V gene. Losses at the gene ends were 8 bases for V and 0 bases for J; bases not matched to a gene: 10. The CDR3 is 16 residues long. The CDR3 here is CASVAGGLNSNQPQHF. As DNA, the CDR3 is TGTGCCAGCGTCGCAGGGGGGCTAAATAGCAATCAGCCCCAGCATTTT.

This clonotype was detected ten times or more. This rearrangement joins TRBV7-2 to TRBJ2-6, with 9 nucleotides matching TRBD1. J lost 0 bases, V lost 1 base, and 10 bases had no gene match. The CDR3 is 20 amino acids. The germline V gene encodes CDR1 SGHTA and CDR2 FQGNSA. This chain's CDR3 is CASSLVVAGTGFSGANVLTF. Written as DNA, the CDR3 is TGTGCCAGCAGCTTAGTGGTGGCCGGGACAGGGTTCTCTGGGGCCAACGTCCTGACTTTC.

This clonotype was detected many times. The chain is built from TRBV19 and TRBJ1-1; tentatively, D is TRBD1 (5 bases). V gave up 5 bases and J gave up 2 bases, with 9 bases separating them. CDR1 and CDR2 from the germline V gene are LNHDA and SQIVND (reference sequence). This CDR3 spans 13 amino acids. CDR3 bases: TGTGCCAGTAGTTGGGGACCAAACACTGAAGCTTTCTTT. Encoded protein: CASSWGPNTEAFF.

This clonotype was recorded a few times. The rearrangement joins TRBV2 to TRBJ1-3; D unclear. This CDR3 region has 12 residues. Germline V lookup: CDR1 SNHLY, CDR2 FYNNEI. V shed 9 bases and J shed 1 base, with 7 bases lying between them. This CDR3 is CASLESGNTIYF. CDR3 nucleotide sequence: TGTGCCAGTCTGGAGTCTGGAAACACCATATATTTT.